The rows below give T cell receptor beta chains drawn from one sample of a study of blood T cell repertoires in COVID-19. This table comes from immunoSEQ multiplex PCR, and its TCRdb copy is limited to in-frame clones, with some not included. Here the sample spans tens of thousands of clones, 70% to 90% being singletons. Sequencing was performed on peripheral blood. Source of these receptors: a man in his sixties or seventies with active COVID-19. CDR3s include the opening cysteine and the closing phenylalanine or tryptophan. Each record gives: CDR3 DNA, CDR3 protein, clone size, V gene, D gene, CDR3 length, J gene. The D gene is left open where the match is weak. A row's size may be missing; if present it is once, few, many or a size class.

TGTGCCAGCAGCGGACAGCCGCTGCGGCCCCAGCATTTT,CASSGQPLRPQHF,few,TRBV2,NA,13,TRBJ1-5
TGTGCCAGCAGCCGGACGGGCGGGGAATTTAACTATGGCTACACCTTC,CASSRTGGEFNYGYTF,NA,TRBV7-8,NA,16,TRBJ1-2
TGCGCCAGCAGCATTAGCGGGGGCCGTTCTATGGCAGATACGCAGTATTTT,CASSISGGRSMADTQYF,NA,TRBV5-1,TRBD2,17,TRBJ2-3
TGTGCCAACTCGCAGGGACTACCCGCTACCGGGGAGCTGTTTTTT,CANSQGLPATGELFF,once,TRBV6-5,TRBD2,15,TRBJ2-2
TGTGCCATCAGTGACTCAAACGGGGGAAATGAGCAGTTCTTC,CAISDSNGGNEQFF,NA,TRBV10-3,NA,14,TRBJ2-1
TGTGCCAGTAGTATAGCAGCGGGGATCAGCAATCAGCCCCAGCATTTT,CASSIAAGISNQPQHF,NA,TRBV19,NA,16,TRBJ1-5
TGCGCCAGCAGCTTCGTAAGACTCACTGAAGCTTTCTTT,CASSFVRLTEAFF,once,TRBV5-1,NA,13,TRBJ1-1
TGTGCCAGCAGCTTGGTCGGGGGGGCCTACAATGAGCAGTTCTTC,CASSLVGGAYNEQFF,NA,TRBV5-6,TRBD2,15,TRBJ2-1
TGTGCCAGCAGTTCCGACAGGGGGCGCGGTGGCTACACCTTC,CASSSDRGRGGYTF,many,TRBV6-2/TRBV6-3,TRBD1,14,TRBJ1-2
TGCGCCAGCAGCCAAGATACGTACACTAACTATGGCTACACCTTC,CASSQDTYTNYGYTF,NA,TRBV4-3,NA,15,TRBJ1-2
TGTGCCAGTAGTTCCCTCCGGGGACAGGGTTCCACTGAAGCTTTCTTT,CASSSLRGQGSTEAFF,NA,TRBV19,TRBD1,16,TRBJ1-1